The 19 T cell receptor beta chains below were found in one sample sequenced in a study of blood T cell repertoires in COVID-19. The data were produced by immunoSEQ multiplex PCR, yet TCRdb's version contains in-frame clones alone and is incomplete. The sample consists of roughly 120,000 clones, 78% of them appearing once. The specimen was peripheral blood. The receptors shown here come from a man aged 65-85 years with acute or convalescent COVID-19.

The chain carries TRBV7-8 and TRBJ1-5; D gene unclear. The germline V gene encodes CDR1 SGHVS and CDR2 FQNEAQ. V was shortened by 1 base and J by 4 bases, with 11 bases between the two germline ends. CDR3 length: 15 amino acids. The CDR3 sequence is CASSLVGNPNQPQHF. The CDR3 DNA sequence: TGTGCCAGCAGCTTAGTGGGCAACCCAAATCAGCCCCAGCATTTT.

CDR3 loop: CASSPPTGTTYGYTF. The CDR3 DNA reads TGTGCCAGCAGTCCACCAACCGGGACAACCTATGGCTACACCTTC. V gene TRBV25-1 combines with J gene TRBJ1-2, with a weak D call TRBD1 (6 bases). This CDR3 is built from 15 residues. Looked up from germline, CDR1 is MGHDK and CDR2 is SYGVNS. V dropped 5 bases and J dropped 4 bases, with 17 bases sitting between them.

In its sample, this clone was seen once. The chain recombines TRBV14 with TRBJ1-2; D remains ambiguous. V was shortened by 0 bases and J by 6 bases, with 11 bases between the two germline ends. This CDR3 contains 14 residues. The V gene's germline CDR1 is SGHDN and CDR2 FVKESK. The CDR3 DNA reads TGTGCCAGCAGCCAAGATATAGCCGGTAATGGCTACACCTTC. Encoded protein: CASSQDIAGNGYTF.

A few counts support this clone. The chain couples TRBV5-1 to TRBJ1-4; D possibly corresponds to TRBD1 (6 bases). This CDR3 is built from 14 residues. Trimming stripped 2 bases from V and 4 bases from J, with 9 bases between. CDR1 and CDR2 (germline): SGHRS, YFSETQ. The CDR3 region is CASSFGGDNEKLFF. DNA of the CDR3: TGCGCCAGCAGCTTTGGGGGCGATAATGAAAAACTGTTTTTT.

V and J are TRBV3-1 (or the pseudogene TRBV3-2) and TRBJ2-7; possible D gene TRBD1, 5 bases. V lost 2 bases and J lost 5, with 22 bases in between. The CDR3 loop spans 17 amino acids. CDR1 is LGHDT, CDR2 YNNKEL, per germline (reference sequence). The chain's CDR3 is CASSQLRRGAGLNEQYF. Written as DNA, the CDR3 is TGTGCCAGCAGCCAATTGAGGCGTGGGGCAGGGTTGAACGAGCAGTACTTC.

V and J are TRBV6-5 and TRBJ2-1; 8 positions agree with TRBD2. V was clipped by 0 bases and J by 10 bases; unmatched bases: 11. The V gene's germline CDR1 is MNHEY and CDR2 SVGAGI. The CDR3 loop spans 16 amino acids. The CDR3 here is CASSYSRAGATREQFF. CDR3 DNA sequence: TGTGCCAGCAGTTACTCGAGAGCGGGGGCCACCCGAGAGCAGTTCTTC.

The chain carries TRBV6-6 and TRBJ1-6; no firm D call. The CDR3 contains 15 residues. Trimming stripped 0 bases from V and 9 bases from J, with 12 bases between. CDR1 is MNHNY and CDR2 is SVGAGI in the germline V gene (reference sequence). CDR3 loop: CASSYSSQASSPLHF. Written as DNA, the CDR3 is TGTGCCAGCAGTTACTCGAGTCAGGCGAGTTCACCCCTCCACTTT.

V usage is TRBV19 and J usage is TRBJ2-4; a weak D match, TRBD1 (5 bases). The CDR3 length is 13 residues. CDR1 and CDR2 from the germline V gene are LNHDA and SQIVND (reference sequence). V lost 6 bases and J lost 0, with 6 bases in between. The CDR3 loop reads CASRQGAKNIQYF. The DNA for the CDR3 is TGTGCCAGTAGGCAGGGAGCCAAAAACATTCAGTACTTC.

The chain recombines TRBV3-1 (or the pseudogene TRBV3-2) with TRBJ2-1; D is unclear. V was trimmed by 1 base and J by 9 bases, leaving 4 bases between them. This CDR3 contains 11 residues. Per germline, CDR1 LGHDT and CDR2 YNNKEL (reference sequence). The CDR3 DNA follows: TGTGCCAGCAGCCAAGTTCGTGAGCAGTTCTTC. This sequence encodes CASSQVREQFF.

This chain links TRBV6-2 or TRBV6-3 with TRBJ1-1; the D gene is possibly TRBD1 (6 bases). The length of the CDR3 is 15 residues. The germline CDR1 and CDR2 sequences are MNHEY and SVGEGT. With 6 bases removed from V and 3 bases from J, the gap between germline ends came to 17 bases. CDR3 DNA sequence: TGTGCCAGCAGCCCCGGGGGGGGCCCCCACACTGAAGCTTTCTTT. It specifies CASSPGGGPHTEAFF.

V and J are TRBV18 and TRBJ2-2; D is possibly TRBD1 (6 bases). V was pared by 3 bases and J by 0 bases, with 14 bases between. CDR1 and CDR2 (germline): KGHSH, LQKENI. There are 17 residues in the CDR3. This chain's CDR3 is CASSPGRGYANTGELFF. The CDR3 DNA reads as TGTGCCAGCTCACCGGGCAGGGGTTACGCGAACACCGGGGAGCTGTTTTTT.

CDR3 sequence reads: CASSIPGGNTIYF. The CDR3 DNA follows: TGTGCCAGTAGTATCCCCGGTGGAAACACCATATATTTT. This chain uses TRBV19 with TRBJ1-3; D is unresolved. V lost 3 bases to trimming and J lost 3 bases, with 6 bases between them. CDR1 is LNHDA, CDR2 SQIVND, per germline (reference sequence). This CDR3 is 13 amino acids long.

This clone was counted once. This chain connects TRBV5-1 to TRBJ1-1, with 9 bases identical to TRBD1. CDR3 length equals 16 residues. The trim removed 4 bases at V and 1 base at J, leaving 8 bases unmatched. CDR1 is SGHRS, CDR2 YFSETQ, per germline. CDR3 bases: TGCGCCAGCAGCCCGGGGACAGGGTGGACGAACACTGAAGCTTTCTTT. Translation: CASSPGTGWTNTEAFF.

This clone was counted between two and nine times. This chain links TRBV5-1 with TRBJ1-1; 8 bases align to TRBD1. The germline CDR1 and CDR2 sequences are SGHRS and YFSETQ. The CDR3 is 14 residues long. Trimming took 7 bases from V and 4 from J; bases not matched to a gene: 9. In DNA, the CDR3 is TGCGCCAGCGCTCGGACAGGGTTGGCCACTGAAGCTTTCTTT. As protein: CASARTGLATEAFF.

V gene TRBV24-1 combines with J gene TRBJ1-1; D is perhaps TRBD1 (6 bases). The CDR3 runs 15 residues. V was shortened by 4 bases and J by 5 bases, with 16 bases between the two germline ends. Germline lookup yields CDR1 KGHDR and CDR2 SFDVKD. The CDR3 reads CATSEDSLGNTEAFF. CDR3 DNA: TGTGCCACCAGTGAGGACAGCTTGGGGAATACTGAAGCTTTCTTT.

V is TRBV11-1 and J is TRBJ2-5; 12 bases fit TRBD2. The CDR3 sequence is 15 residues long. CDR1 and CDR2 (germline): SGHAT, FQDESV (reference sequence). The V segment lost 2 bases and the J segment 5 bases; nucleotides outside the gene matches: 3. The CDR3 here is CASSLLAGGPETQYF. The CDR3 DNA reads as TGTGCCAGCAGCTTACTAGCGGGGGGGCCGGAGACCCAGTACTTC.

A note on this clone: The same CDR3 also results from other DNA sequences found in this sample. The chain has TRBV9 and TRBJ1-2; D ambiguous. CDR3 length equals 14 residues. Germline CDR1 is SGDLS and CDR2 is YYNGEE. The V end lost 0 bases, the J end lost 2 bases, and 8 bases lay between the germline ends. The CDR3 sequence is CASSVDPGNYGYTF. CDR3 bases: TGTGCCAGCAGCGTAGATCCAGGAAACTATGGCTACACCTTC.

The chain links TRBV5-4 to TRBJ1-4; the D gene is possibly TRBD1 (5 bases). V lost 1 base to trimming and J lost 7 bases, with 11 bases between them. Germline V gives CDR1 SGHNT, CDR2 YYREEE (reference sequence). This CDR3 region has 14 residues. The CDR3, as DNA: TGTGCCAGCAGCTTGACGGCAGGGTCTGAAAAACTGTTTTTT. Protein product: CASSLTAGSEKLFF.

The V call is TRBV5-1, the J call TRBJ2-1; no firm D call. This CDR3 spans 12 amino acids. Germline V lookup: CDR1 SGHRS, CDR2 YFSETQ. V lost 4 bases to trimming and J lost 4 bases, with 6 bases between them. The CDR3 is CASSANYNEQFF. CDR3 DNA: TGCGCCAGCAGCGCTAATTACAATGAGCAGTTCTTC.